Shown below are 4 T cell receptor beta chains from a single sample sequenced in a study of blood T cell repertoires in COVID-19. The table came from immunoSEQ multiplex PCR; TCRdb's copy has only in-frame clones and leaves some out. Of about 140,000 clones detected, around 90% appear once; the ten largest clones hold under 3%. The sequencing input was peripheral blood. The source of these receptors is a human donor with COVID-19, enrolled during active disease. The donor label of this sample is uncertain.

The V gene is TRBV3-1 (or the pseudogene TRBV3-2), the J gene TRBJ2-5, with 11 positions matching TRBD2. V lost 2 bases and J lost 5; bases outside the gene matches: 7. Germline CDR1 LGHDT, CDR2 YNNKEL (reference sequence). The CDR3 has 16 residues. DNA of the CDR3: TGTGCCAGCAGCCAAACTAGCGGGGGACATGGGGAGACCCAGTACTTC. Translation gives CASSQTSGGHGETQYF.

The genes are TRBV7-9 and TRBJ1-5; possibly TRBD1 for D (6 bases). CDR3 length: 19 residues. V was cut by 2 bases and J by 0 bases, with 20 bases left in between. The V gene's germline CDR1 is SEHNR and CDR2 FQNEAQ (reference sequence). The DNA for the CDR3 is TGTGCCAGCAGCTTATCGGGGGGCGGCAATCCAACTAGCAATCAGCCCCAGCATTTT. Protein sequence: CASSLSGGGNPTSNQPQHF. Full variable domain (outside the CDR3, taken from reference TRBV7-9 and TRBJ1-5): DTGVSQNPRHKITKRGQNVTFRCDPISEHNRLYWYRQTLGQGPEFLTYFQNEAQLEKSRLLSDRFSAERPKGSFSTLEIQRTEQGDSAMYLCASSLSGGGNPTSNQPQHFGDGTRLSIL.

This CDR3 is CASTIAGNRWTEAFF. The CDR3 DNA follows: TGCGCCAGCACTATAGCGGGAAATAGATGGACTGAAGCTTTCTTT. The chain links TRBV5-1 to TRBJ1-1; D not resolved. V was cut by 6 bases and J by 5 bases, with 20 bases left in between. In germline, CDR1 is SGHRS, CDR2 YFSETQ. The CDR3 has 15 residues.

The V call is TRBV27, the J call TRBJ2-7; TRBD1 aligns across 7 bases. After removal of 4 bases from V and 1 base from J, the junction contained 7 bases not matched to a gene. There are 15 residues in the CDR3. The V gene's germline CDR1 is MNHEY and CDR2 SMNVEV (reference sequence). The CDR3 coding sequence is TGTGCCAGCAGTTCCCTCGGGACAGCTTCCTACGAGCAGTACTTC. It encodes CASSSLGTASYEQYF.